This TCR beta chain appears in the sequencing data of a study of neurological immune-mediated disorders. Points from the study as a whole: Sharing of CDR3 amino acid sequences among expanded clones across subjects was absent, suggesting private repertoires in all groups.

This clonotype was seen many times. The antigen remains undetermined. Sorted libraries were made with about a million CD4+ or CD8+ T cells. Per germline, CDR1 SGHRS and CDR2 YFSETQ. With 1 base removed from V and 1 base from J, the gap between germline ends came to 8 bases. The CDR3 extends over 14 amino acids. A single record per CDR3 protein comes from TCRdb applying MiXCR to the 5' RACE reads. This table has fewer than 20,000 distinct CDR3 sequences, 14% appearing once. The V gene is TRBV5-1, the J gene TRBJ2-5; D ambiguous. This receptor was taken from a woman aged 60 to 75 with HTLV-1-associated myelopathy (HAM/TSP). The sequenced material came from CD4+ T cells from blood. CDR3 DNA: TGCGCCAGCAGCTTGTGGCAAACCCAAGAGACCCAGTACTTC. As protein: CASSLWQTQETQYF. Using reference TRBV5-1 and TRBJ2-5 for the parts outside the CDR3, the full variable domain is KAGVTQTPRYLIKTRGQQVTLSCSPISGHRSVSWYQQTPGQGLQFLFEYFSETQRNKGNFPGRFSGRQFSNSRSEMNVSTLELGDSALYLCASSLWQTQETQYFGPGTRLLVL.